The entry below describes one T cell receptor beta chain. Its cognate antigen is unknown. The sample comes from a study of Ad26.COV2.S vaccination and SARS-CoV-2 variants. Study summary: Donor was one of the participants in the Ad26.COV2.S arm of the COV1001 trial.

The study's findings and limits: Following vaccination, spike-specific CD8+ and CD4+ T cell responses reportedly exhibited substantial breadth. Comparability of non-spike TCR breadth was observed across vaccine and placebo recipients.

The sample's treatment: some 20 received Ad26.COV2.S at low or high dose, single or two shots; roughly five received placebo; per-sample allocation not given. Sampling took place 63 days after the first vaccine or placebo injection. Data came from immunoSEQ multiplex PCR; TCRdb stores just in-frame clones and leaves some out. The sample has about 280,000 clones, about 87% seen once. V dropped 4 bases and J dropped 0 bases, with 3 bases sitting between them. The CDR3 has 11 residues. CDR1 and CDR2 from the germline V gene are GTSNPN and SVGIG (reference sequence). The source was peripheral blood, collected in a trial of Ad26.COV2.S vaccine versus placebo. The TCR sequence derives from a person between 18 and 59 years old who received the Ad26.COV2.S COVID-19 vaccine or a placebo. The gene calls are TRBV30 and TRBJ1-2, with D unclear. The DNA for the CDR3 is TGTGCCTGGATCACTAACTATGGCTACACCTTC. Protein: CAWITNYGYTF.